The following is a TCR beta chain sequence with its context. The specificity of this receptor is unknown. This may stem from a read error, because a much larger clone lies one nucleotide away. This sample also contains other DNA sequences that code for the same CDR3. This record belongs to a study of shared clonotypes between healthy human individuals (dated by TCRdb to between 2020 and 2021). Regarding the research as a whole: The cohort comprised a couple of women and a few men aged 18 to 49 years. For each donor, CD4 naive and CD4 memory were each run on three plates, CD8 naive on two plates, and CD8 memory on one plate. To estimate repertoire size and how much clonotypes are shared between individuals, the study performed deep sequencing of blood TCR repertoires from five healthy adults. Different laboratories and diverse techniques were used to prepare libraries and sequence TCR repertoires, to increase sequencing depth and limit assay-specific biases. Each donor's leukapheresis produced roughly between roughly 0.9 and 8.9 billion PBMCs. What the study reported, not specific to this receptor: Incomplete sequencing was indicated by rarefaction of sorted-subset datasets, despite the large sequencing depth. Higher generation probabilities were observed for clonotypes shared by all four sorted-subset donors than for non-shared clonotypes. Pairwise subsampling led to the expectation that sequencing depth would affect the degree of clonotype sharing among donors. The genetic and exposure-history diversity represented was limited by the small number of donors. Sampling was restricted to blood, and TCR repertoires in tissues likely differ from the TCR repertoires found in blood. Naive subsets generally had larger estimated clonotype richness than memory subsets. Sharing across a few donors was observed for 5% to 6.5% of naive CD4, 3% to 3.5% of naive CD8, over 2% of memory CD4, and about 0.39% of memory CD8 clonotypes.

CD8 naive samples were CD45RO-negative cells positively selected for CCR7, giving a CD45RA+CCR7+ population that excluded TemRA cells. Healthy HIV-negative adults with no recently reported acute infections or vaccinations were included as donors. Every donor was a Caucasian adult living in Nashville, Tennessee, USA. Blood was collected by leukapheresis, and PBMCs were isolated by Ficoll-Histopaque density gradient centrifugation and then cryopreserved in liquid nitrogen vapor phase. Analytical flow cytometry was used to check the purity and quantity of every magnetically sorted T cell population. Genomic DNA was isolated from every sorted fraction and measured by UV absorbance on a Nanodrop 2000c. Using the deep immunoSEQ assay, multiplex PCR amplified TCR CDR3 regions from genomic DNA. For each cell subset, the extracted genomic DNA was distributed evenly across all wells of several immunoSEQ 96-well plates, and each plate served as one replicate. For sorted subsets, roughly 200 ng of genomic DNA, equivalent to 25,000 to 35,000 T cell genomes, went into each replicate PCR. The purified libraries were quantified using a Qubit 3.0 fluorometer, sized with a Bioanalyzer 2100, and then quantified again using the KAPA Library Quantification kit. Every immunoSEQ 96-well plate was sequenced on a dedicated single-read 150-cycle Illumina NextSeq 550 flow cell. For the original study's pipeline: Because the immunoSEQ output held only junctional sequences and lacked quality scores, the filtering could not match the filtering applied to full-length reads. Sequences were annotated with PyIR, a Python wrapper for IgBLAST v1.9, using IMGT germline references to assign V/J genes and CDR3. Any read was removed if the V/J assignment was weak (E-value above 1e-6), the CDR3 was missing, or the read contained stop codons, out-of-frame junctions, or ambiguous translated residues. V3J clonotypes were defined as sequences sharing an identical inferred V gene, J gene, and CDR3 amino acid sequence. The percentage overlap between two repertoires was calculated by dividing the number of shared unique clonotypes by the size of the smaller repertoire. Three approaches were used to assess repertoire richness: RTK rarefaction, the Chao1 estimator, and Recon v2.1 estimates of unobserved clonotypes. OLGA was used to compute generation probabilities for all TCRbeta clonotypes that the gDNA method yielded from a handful of donors. What TCRdb holds here is the immuneACCESS table cut down to in-frame rearrangements. Part of the clones is not present; checked against another copy, under half of the missing clones reflect an unresolved V gene, and the others are unexplained. The DNA gave D and trimming, while V, J and clone size come from that table. This sample gives about 2 million clones in total; over 85% of them show up just once. The ten largest make up 0.9% to 1.4% of the sample.

The CDR3 holds 11 amino acids from the cysteine to the phenylalanine. Only the CDR3 DNA stays, 33 bases, in frame from base 1. The CDR1 and CDR2 encoded by the germline V gene are MNHEY and SVGAGI. V is pared back by 4 bases and J by 0 bases, with 1 base lying between the germline termini. The sequence links TRBV6-5 to TRBJ2-7; the D gene identity is not certain. This clonotype originated in a man between 18 and 35 years old in good health. Sequencing input: naive CD8+ T cells sorted from blood. The cell subset or site label for this specimen denotes: CD45RA+CCR7+. This receptor carries the CDR3 CASSFSYEQYF. The bases read TGTGCCAGCAGTTTCTCCTACGAGCAGTACTTC.